This T cell receptor beta chain was sequenced for a study of T-cell reconstitution after alpha-beta-depleted transplantation in children. Regarding the study as a whole: Certain patients had high TCRbeta diversity at day 60, and it came from recipient T cells and thymic progenitors that survived. Once a year had passed after transplant, T-cell counts and diversity came mostly from newly produced T cells. Two months or so post-transplant, alpha-beta T cells reportedly derived from several hundred expanded graft clones.

This clonotype has at least ten counts. The antigen remains undetermined. The CDR3 has 16 amino acids. The V end lost 2 bases, the J end lost 1 base, and 12 bases lay between the germline ends. The germline CDR1 and CDR2 sequences are MNHEY and SMNVEV (reference sequence). As it was prepared, the TCRbeta library received unique molecular identifiers. A single record per CDR3 protein comes from TCRdb applying MiXCR to the PCR reads. The sample includes approximately 250,000 distinct CDR3 sequences, roughly 25% of them seen just once. The sequences come from PBMCs, collected before TCRalphabeta/CD19-depleted stem cell transplant. The receptor was derived from a girl aged 2 to 10 with Fanconi anemia, due to receive a stem cell transplant. This chain joins TRBV27 and TRBJ2-1; D call uncertain. CDR3 sequence (DNA): TGTGCCAGCAGTTTAATGGGTCGGTGGTCCTACAATGAGCAGTTCTTC. This gives the protein CASSLMGRWSYNEQFF.